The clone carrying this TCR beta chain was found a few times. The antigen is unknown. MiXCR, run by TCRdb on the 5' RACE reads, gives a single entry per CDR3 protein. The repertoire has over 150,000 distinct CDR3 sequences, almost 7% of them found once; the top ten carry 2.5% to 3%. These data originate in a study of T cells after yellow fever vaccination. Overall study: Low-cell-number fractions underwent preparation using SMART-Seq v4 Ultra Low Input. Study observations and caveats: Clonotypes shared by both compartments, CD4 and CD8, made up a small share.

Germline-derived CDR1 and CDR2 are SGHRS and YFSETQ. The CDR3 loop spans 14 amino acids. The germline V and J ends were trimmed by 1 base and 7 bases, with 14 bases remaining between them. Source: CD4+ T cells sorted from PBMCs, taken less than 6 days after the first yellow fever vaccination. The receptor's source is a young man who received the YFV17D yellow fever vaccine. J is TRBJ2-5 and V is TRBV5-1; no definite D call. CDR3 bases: TGCGCCAGCAGCTTGTATGGCCTGGACGGGACCCAGTACTTC. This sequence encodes CASSLYGLDGTQYF.